A single sample is the source of the 7 T cell receptor beta chains below, sequenced in a study of blood T cell dynamics during melanoma immunotherapy. The table came from immunoSEQ multiplex PCR; TCRdb's copy has only in-frame clones and leaves some out. Here the sample spans roughly 12,000 clones, almost 85% being singletons. Time point defined: week 3, after first cycle of checkpoint inhibitor. The sample in question was blood, obtained from a patient treated with checkpoint blockade. Receptors were obtained from a human donor with melanoma.

The chain recombines TRBV12-5 with TRBJ2-1; TRBD1 is a possible D gene (6 bases). Germline loops: CDR1 LGHNT, CDR2 FRNRAP. This CDR3 is built from 13 residues. V was clipped by 5 bases and J by 8 bases, with 13 bases between them. CDR3 sequence reads: CASGNQGFHEQFF. The CDR3 DNA is TGTGCTAGTGGTAATCAGGGGTTCCATGAGCAGTTCTTC.

This clone was counted once. DNA of the CDR3: TGTGCCAGCAGCTTTACAGGGGAGCTGTTTTTT. This gives the protein CASSFTGELFF. The chain couples TRBV7-2 to TRBJ2-2, with unresolved D. CDR3 length equals 11 residues. Per the germline V gene, CDR1 is SGHTA and CDR2 is FQGNSA. The V end was cut by 3 bases, the J end by 8 bases, with 4 bases between.

The J gene is TRBJ2-4, the V gene TRBV7-2; D not resolved. The V gene lost 1 base and the J gene lost 2 bases, with 12 bases spanning the gap. Germline V lookup: CDR1 SGHTA, CDR2 FQGNSA. The CDR3 runs to 16 residues. The chain's CDR3 is CASSLEAGATKNIQYF. The CDR3 bases are TGTGCCAGCAGCTTAGAAGCAGGAGCTACCAAAAACATTCAGTACTTC.

V and J are TRBV15 and TRBJ1-4; D remains unclear. Per the germline V gene, CDR1 is LNHNV and CDR2 is YYDKDF (reference sequence). The V end lost 4 bases, the J end lost 7 bases, and 13 bases lay between the germline ends. The length of the CDR3 is 14 residues. The CDR3 sequence: CATSNGEESEKLFF. CDR3 DNA sequence: TGTGCCACCAGCAACGGGGAGGAGAGTGAAAAACTGTTTTTT.

The chain links TRBV2 to TRBJ2-5; 8 bases are a match to TRBD2. This CDR3 has 16 amino acids. Germline V gives CDR1 SNHLY, CDR2 FYNNEI. V shed 4 bases, J shed 2 bases, and the junction held 9 bases outside the gene matches. The chain's CDR3 is CASSVGRVAGQETQYF. The CDR3 DNA sequence: TGTGCCAGCAGTGTGGGAAGGGTAGCGGGGCAAGAGACCCAGTACTTC. Using reference TRBV2 and TRBJ2-5 for the parts outside the CDR3, the full variable domain is EPEVTQTPSHQVTQMGQEVILRCVPISNHLYFYWYRQILGQKVEFLVSFYNNEISEKSEIFDDQFSVERPDGSNFTLKIRSTKLEDSAMYFCASSVGRVAGQETQYFGPGTRLLVL.

The rearrangement links TRBV19 to TRBJ2-2, with D possibly TRBD1 on 5 matching bases. With 8 bases removed from V and 0 bases from J, the gap between germline ends came to 10 bases. This CDR3 is 14 amino acids long. CDR1 and CDR2 from the germline V gene are LNHDA and SQIVND (reference sequence). The CDR3 DNA follows: TGTGCCAGTCAAGACAGACCGAACACCGGGGAGCTGTTTTTT. Translated, it gives CASQDRPNTGELFF.

This clone was seen a few times. V usage is TRBV6-5 and J usage is TRBJ2-7; 9 bases are shared with TRBD1. V lost 5 bases and J lost 3; bases outside the gene matches: 5. The CDR3 is made up of 14 amino acids. Germline loops: CDR1 MNHEY, CDR2 SVGAGI. This CDR3 is CASSRQGGSYEQYF. The CDR3 nucleotides are TGTGCCAGCAGTCGACAGGGGGGGAGCTACGAGCAGTACTTC.